Listed here are 14 T cell receptor beta chains from one sample, sequenced in a study of Tregs in tolerant kidney transplant recipients. Mixed chimerism was transient after nonmyeloablative marrow transplants from related graft donors. Sequencing was performed with immunoSEQ multiplex PCR; in TCRdb, only in-frame clones are kept and a portion is missing. Among more than 70,000 clones, around 90% were seen once, and the ten largest hold 1.6%. The sample in question was CD4+ T cells from blood (PBMCs), obtained 24 months after the transplant. The source of these receptors is a human patient who received a combined kidney and bone marrow transplant. Some T cells may have come from the graft donor.

The J gene is TRBJ2-3, the V gene TRBV4-3; 11 bases fit TRBD2. J was trimmed by 4 bases and V by 3 bases; bases with no gene match: 12. Germline loops: CDR1 LGHNA, CDR2 YSLEER. The CDR3 contains 18 residues. CDR3 residues: CASSHPAVAGGPSDTQYF. Written as DNA, the CDR3 is TGCGCCAGCAGCCACCCTGCGGTAGCGGGAGGGCCCTCAGATACGCAGTATTTT.

The chain uses TRBV7-2 and TRBJ2-1; 8 positions agree with TRBD2. Losses at the gene ends were 1 base for V and 4 bases for J; bases not matched to a gene: 6. The germline CDR1 and CDR2 sequences are SGHTA and FQGNSA. CDR3 size: 16 residues. The CDR3 loop reads CASSLVRLASYNEQFF. CDR3 DNA: TGTGCCAGCAGCTTAGTTCGACTAGCGAGTTACAATGAGCAGTTCTTC.

The chain has TRBV27 and TRBJ2-5; the match to TRBD1 covers 9 bases. CDR3 size: 17 residues. Trimming removed 2 bases from V and 4 bases from J; junction bases left unmatched: 11. Germline CDR1 and CDR2: MNHEY and SMNVEV (reference sequence). CDR3 residues: CASSLRAPQGARETQYF. The CDR3 DNA is TGTGCCAGCAGTTTACGGGCACCACAGGGGGCGAGAGAGACCCAGTACTTC.

The genes are TRBV7-3 and TRBJ2-1; TRBD1 might be the D (6 bases). Trimming took 5 bases from V and 3 from J, leaving 14 bases between them. Germline CDR1 is SGHTA and CDR2 is FQGTGA. The CDR3 length is 15 residues. The CDR3 spells CASSARTANYNEQFF. The CDR3 DNA is TGTGCCAGCAGCGCGAGGACAGCGAACTACAATGAGCAGTTCTTC.

This clone was observed once. This sequence joins TRBV6-5 and TRBJ2-1; D is undetermined. The CDR3 spans 13 residues. The germline gives CDR1 MNHEY, CDR2 SVGAGI. Trimming shortened V by 7 bases and J by 5 bases, and 12 bases separated the two germline ends. CDR3 in DNA: TGTGCCAGCATGGGCAGTACGAACAATGAGCAGTTCTTC. Translated, it gives CASMGSTNNEQFF.

This clone has only one observation. The sample carries other DNA sequences with the same CDR3. The chain carries TRBV20-1 and TRBJ2-3, with D possibly being TRBD1 (6 bases). Germline CDR1 reads DFQATT; CDR2 reads SNEGSKA (reference sequence). V dropped 3 bases and J dropped 5 bases, with 6 bases sitting between them. CDR3 length: 11 amino acids. CDR3 sequence: CSARDRDTQYF. Written as DNA, the CDR3 is TGCAGTGCTAGGGACAGAGATACGCAGTATTTT.

V usage is TRBV4-1 and J usage is TRBJ1-1; perhaps TRBD1 as D (5 bases). Per the germline V gene, CDR1 is MGHRA and CDR2 is YSYEKL. The CDR3 runs to 15 residues. V was pared by 4 bases and J by 4 bases, with 16 bases between. The CDR3 spells CASSPPLGGLTEAFF. The CDR3 DNA is TGCGCCAGCAGCCCCCCATTGGGGGGTCTCACTGAAGCTTTCTTT.

The chain links TRBV5-4 to TRBJ2-7; 8 bases are a match to TRBD2. The CDR3 is 13 residues long. Losses at the gene ends were 7 bases for V and 4 bases for J; bases not matched to a gene: 7. CDR1 SGHNT and CDR2 YYREEE come from the germline V gene (reference sequence). The CDR3 protein is CASREGSAYEQYF. CDR3 DNA sequence: TGTGCCAGCCGGGAGGGGAGTGCTTACGAGCAGTACTTC.

This chain connects TRBV5-1 to TRBJ1-4; 8 nucleotides align to TRBD1. V was clipped by 4 bases and J by 5 bases; unmatched bases: 4. Germline CDR1 reads SGHRS; CDR2 reads YFSETQ. This CDR3 has 14 residues. CDR3 DNA sequence: TGCGCCAGCAGCCAAGACAGGGGAAATGAAAAACTGTTTTTT. Its protein product is CASSQDRGNEKLFF.

The V call is TRBV5-4, the J call TRBJ2-3; D is unresolved. Germline CDR1 SGHNT, CDR2 YYREEE (reference sequence). The CDR3 runs 13 residues. V was trimmed by 0 bases and J by 2 bases, leaving 4 bases between them. CDR3 sequence reads: CASSLDITDTQYF. In nucleotides, the CDR3 is TGTGCCAGCAGCTTGGATATCACAGATACGCAGTATTTT.

The rearrangement joins TRBV11-3 to TRBJ2-3, with D perhaps TRBD2 (6 bases). The CDR3 extends over 14 amino acids. Trimming took 1 base from V and 5 from J, leaving 10 bases between them. Germline V gene sequence: CDR1 SGHNT, CDR2 YENEEA. The CDR3 DNA is TGTGCCAGCAGCTTAGGACTAGGTGGAGATACGCAGTATTTT. This encodes CASSLGLGGDTQYF. The full variable domain, completed using reference TRBV11-3 and TRBJ2-3, is EAGVVQSPRYKIIEKKQPVAFWCNPISGHNTLYWYLQNLGQGPELLIRYENEEAVDDSQLPKDRFSAERLKGVDSTLKIQPAELGDSAVYLCASSLGLGGDTQYFGPGTRLTVL.

The chain links TRBV5-4 to TRBJ2-7; TRBD2 matches at 7 bases. There are 15 residues in the CDR3. CDR1 and CDR2 from the germline V gene are SGHNT and YYREEE (reference sequence). V lost 4 bases, J lost 6 bases, and 13 bases stayed unmatched. As DNA, the CDR3 is TGTGCCAGCAGCCCACCGGGGGGTACTTTACCCGAGCAGTACTTC. Protein product: CASSPPGGTLPEQYF.

The chain employs TRBV7-2 and TRBJ2-3; D unresolved. Germline CDR1 reads SGHTA; CDR2 reads FQGNSA. The CDR3 has 12 amino acids. Trimming shortened V by 6 bases and J by 8 bases, and 12 bases separated the two germline ends. The CDR3 loop reads CASSSRTGTQYF. DNA of the CDR3: TGTGCCAGCAGTTCCCGAACGGGTACGCAGTATTTT.

The chain recombines TRBV5-4 with TRBJ2-7; 10 positions agree with TRBD1. Trimming took 0 bases from V and 7 from J; bases not matched to a gene: 4. CDR1 SGHNT and CDR2 YYREEE come from the germline V gene (reference sequence). The CDR3 totals 14 residues. The CDR3 here is CASSLGQGAKEQYF. The CDR3 DNA follows: TGTGCCAGCAGCTTGGGACAGGGGGCGAAAGAGCAGTACTTC.